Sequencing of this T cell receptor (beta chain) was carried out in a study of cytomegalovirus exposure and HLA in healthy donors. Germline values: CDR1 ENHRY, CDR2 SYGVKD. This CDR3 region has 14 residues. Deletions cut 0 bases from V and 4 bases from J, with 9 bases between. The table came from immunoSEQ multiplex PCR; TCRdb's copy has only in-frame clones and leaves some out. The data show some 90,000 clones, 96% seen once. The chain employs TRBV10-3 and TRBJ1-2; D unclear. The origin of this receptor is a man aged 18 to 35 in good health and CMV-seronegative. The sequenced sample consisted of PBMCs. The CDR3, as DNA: TGTGCCATCAGTGAGTCTGCCAGTGGCTATGGCTACACCTTC. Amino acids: CAISESASGYGYTF.